This T cell receptor beta chain came from a study of cytomegalovirus exposure and HLA in healthy donors (TCRdb year 2017). For context, the study as a whole: In an earlier analysis of approximately 640 of the donors, about 260 Gb of sequence data and 100 million or so unique TCR beta sequences from about 179 million T cells were reported. A later analysis re-analyzed previously published TCR beta repertoires from roughly 630 donors and added high-resolution HLA genotyping to study TCR occurrence patterns. The study profiled the T cell repertoires of 500 to 800 subjects by immunosequencing and related them to cytomegalovirus serostatus. The later analysis used no new phenotypic data to find candidate immune exposures, relying instead on TCR beta sequences and their occurrence across donors. Class I and class II HLA loci were covered by the typing at four-digit resolution. The number of donors typed differed by locus, with roughly 620-640 for A, B, C, DRB1 and DQB1, approximately 500 for DQA1, over 600 for DPA1, and under 490 for DPB1. The study was designed to test whether signatures of past pathogen exposure could be identified by cataloging public T cell receptors. On average, roughly 200,000 unique TCR beta nucleotide sequences were sequenced per donor among a few hundred genotyped donors of the cohort, with around 19% of those sequences being non-productive. In a later genetic analysis, genome-wide SNP genotypes for about 60% of the 666 donors were used, and that subset was treated as a discovery cohort. All discovery cohort repertoires had been generated on a single sequencing platform. A separate validation cohort of 100 to 150 different subjects was used in addition to the roughly 700-subject first cohort. Alongside the repertoire data, information on donor age, sex, ethnicity and CMV serostatus was compiled. To predict cytomegalovirus infection status, the study brought together high-throughput TCR immunosequencing, statistical association of individual TCRs with disease status, and machine learning. Of the 350 to 400 genotyped donors, approximately 83% fell in the genetic ancestry cluster associated with self-reported Caucasian donors. An earlier analysis of approximately 640 of the donors applied high-throughput TCR beta sequencing to assess whether each TCR beta V gene segment acted as functional or pseudogenic. Roughly 320 gigabases of sequencing data and 70 million to 95 million unique TCR sequences made up an early release that covered 640 HLA-typed donors. Because of strong linkage in the cohort, roughly 5 DR-DQ haplotypes were treated as single units for association and clustering.

Receptor amplification or capture employed the immunoSEQ multiplex PCR assay. A mixture of 60 forward primers for TCR Vbeta segments and 13 reverse primers for TCR Jbeta segments was used in the multiplex PCR. The CDR3 region of rearranged TCR beta genes was amplified from genomic DNA with a multiplex PCR assay. On the Illumina HiSeq System, the amplified TCR beta libraries were sequenced as 87-base-pair reads. Per the original workflow: In a later analysis, about 80 million unique TCR beta chains were counted across the roughly 610 repertoires, and around 10 million of these chains were shared by at least two donors. Raw reads were error-corrected and collapsed into unique sequences by a nearest-neighbor algorithm in which closely related sequences were merged to remove PCR and sequencing errors. To assign V, D and J gene segments, CDR3 sequences were aligned to IMGT reference sequences. Each retained sequence needed at least a six-nucleotide match to both a V gene segment and a J gene segment. A rearrangement was called productive if the CDR3 had no stop codons and remained in frame with V and J, and every other rearrangement was called non-productive. Following IMGT convention, CDR3 was defined as the stretch from the second conserved V-encoded cysteine up to the conserved J-encoded phenylalanine. In an earlier analysis of 500 to 650 of the donors, sequences lacking an unambiguous match to a single V gene segment were excluded. In an earlier analysis of 450 to 750 of the donors, a V segment was called functional when productive rearrangements were above 56.7%, and segregating when the standard deviation between donors exceeded 5%. To diagnose cytomegalovirus status from the catalog of TCR beta chain sequences, a statistical classification framework was built. In a later analysis, V and J genes were assigned by comparing TCR nucleotide sequences against IMGT/GENE-DB human TR gene sequences. The TCRdist pipeline was used in a later analysis to assign CDR3 sequences and most-parsimonious VDJ recombination scenarios. In a later analysis, every TCR beta chain was defined by the combination of its CDR3 amino acid sequence and its V-gene family, and reads without a unique V-gene family were dropped. In a later analysis, some 600 highly shared, low-generation-probability nucleotide sequences were removed to address suspected cross-contamination and a sequencing artifact. For each public chain, a later analysis derived a clonal expansion index from normalized ranks of inferred template counts within each repertoire. In a later analysis, generation probabilities were computed with a VDJ recombination model fitted to out-of-frame rearrangements, and the resulting probabilities were checked against IGoR. Hypergeometric tests were used in a later analysis to score TCR-TCR, TCR-HLA and TCR-CMV co-occurrence, with a repertoire-size bias correction applied to the TCR pairs. False discovery rates were estimated in a later analysis by permuting HLA or CMV assignments 20 times. In a later analysis, co-occurring TCRs were grouped using DBSCAN, with TCRdist sequence similarity added in when clustering inside HLA-allele-positive subsets. Repertoires with fewer than 30,000 or more than 120,000 public chains were left out of co-occurrence clustering, as were five repertoires with anomalous nucleotide sharing. The immuneACCESS repertoire file appears here via TCRdb, limited to in-frame rearrangements. These files lack a portion of the clones; in checked studies, under half of the deficit traces to unresolved V genes, and the cause of the others is not known. From that table come the V and J calls and clone size; the DNA was used to work out D and trimming. This sample is represented by some 150,000 clones; about 76% of them were singletons. Approximately 1.5% of the sample belongs to the ten largest clones.

Comments on this clone: Its cognate antigen has yet to be identified. Base qualities are not at hand, and no much larger clone is one base apart.

Results the study describes overall, beyond this receptor: An earlier analysis of 450 to 750 of the donors showed that most TCR beta V segments appeared in productive rearrangements either about 87% or about 30% of the time, which broadly matched IMGT annotations. Linkage disequilibrium might explain the correlated functional status among segregating V segments, but an unknown experimental factor could not be ruled out. A later genetic analysis reported fewer N-insertions in productive TCRs among donors in an Asian-associated ancestry cluster than the roughly 700-donor mean. A further reported finding was that TCR beta sequences accurately predicted the HLA-A and HLA-B alleles for most subjects in the first cohort. The study listed 170 or so TCR beta chains as associated with cytomegalovirus. Across donors, most TCR sequences were observed very rarely, whereas some public TCRs were present in many individuals. HLA typing was unavailable for some donors at each locus, so association tests used only the typed subset. According to a later analysis, most CMV-associated TCR beta chains appeared to be HLA-restricted, and the HLA associations seemed to be driven largely by CMV exposure. A later analysis found that TCR association rates varied across HLA loci, with DRB1 alleles showing the most associated TCRs and HLA-C alleles the fewest. At a false discovery rate of 0.05, a later analysis linked 16,951 TCR beta sequences to specific HLA alleles. A later analysis found that HLA-associated TCR beta chains were more clonally expanded and had lower generation probabilities than equally common non-associated chains. CMV serostatus was the only immune exposure information available for the cohort. The authors suggested that the approach could potentially be extended to other disease states and immunological phenotypes. A cluster of highly shared sequence variants was judged likely to be a technical artifact of the sequencing pipeline. A few of the identified cytomegalovirus-associated TCR beta chains were confirmed in vitro to be specific for cytomegalovirus antigens. Several of the top co-occurrence clusters appeared to be linked to parvovirus B19, influenza, CMV and Epstein-Barr virus, according to a later analysis. The classifier was reported to diagnose cytomegalovirus status with high specificity and sensitivity in both the original and validation cohorts. In a later genetic analysis, a missense DCLRE1C variant was associated with V-gene and J-gene trimming of TCR beta chains, and the association was replicated in an independent cohort. When HLA alleles, especially DR and DQ, strongly co-occurred, attributing TCR associations to individual alleles was difficult. In this cohort, only TCR beta chains were sequenced, and detectable features were limited by the absence of alpha or paired-chain data. The presence/absence analyses assumed that sequencing depth was roughly uniform across donors, and that assumption may not be true. Because counts were too low, seventeen rarely observed V segments, including chromosome 9 orphons, were excluded from the earlier analysis of some 540 of the donors.

The cohort comprised around 690 healthy bone marrow donors. At the time of sampling, all cohort members were nominally healthy, though unrecorded immune exposures were likely present. The donor tested CMV seronegative and was one of the 352 seronegative cohort members. A peripheral blood sample was collected from each donor, and TCR beta sequencing was performed on peripheral blood mononuclear cells. The Qiagen DNeasy Blood Extraction Kit was used to extract genomic DNA from the blood cell samples. Sequences were obtained from PBMCs. The sequence came from a woman aged 40 to 55 in good health and CMV-seronegative.

The sequenced DNA: TGTGCCACCAGCAGGCGGGCCGGTAATTTGGAAGGGGCCAACGTCCTGACTTTC. This gives the protein CATSRRAGNLEGANVLTF. The V and J segments used are TRBV15 and TRBJ2-6; the D gene is perhaps TRBD2, on 5 matching bases. The CDR3 holds 18 amino acids from the cysteine to the phenylalanine. Here the CDR3 DNA is all that survives: 54 bases in frame from base 1. In the germline V gene (reference sequence), CDR1 corresponds to LNHNV and CDR2 to YYDKDF. The junction shows trimming of 3 bases on V and 4 bases on J, plus 19 bases between the germline ends.